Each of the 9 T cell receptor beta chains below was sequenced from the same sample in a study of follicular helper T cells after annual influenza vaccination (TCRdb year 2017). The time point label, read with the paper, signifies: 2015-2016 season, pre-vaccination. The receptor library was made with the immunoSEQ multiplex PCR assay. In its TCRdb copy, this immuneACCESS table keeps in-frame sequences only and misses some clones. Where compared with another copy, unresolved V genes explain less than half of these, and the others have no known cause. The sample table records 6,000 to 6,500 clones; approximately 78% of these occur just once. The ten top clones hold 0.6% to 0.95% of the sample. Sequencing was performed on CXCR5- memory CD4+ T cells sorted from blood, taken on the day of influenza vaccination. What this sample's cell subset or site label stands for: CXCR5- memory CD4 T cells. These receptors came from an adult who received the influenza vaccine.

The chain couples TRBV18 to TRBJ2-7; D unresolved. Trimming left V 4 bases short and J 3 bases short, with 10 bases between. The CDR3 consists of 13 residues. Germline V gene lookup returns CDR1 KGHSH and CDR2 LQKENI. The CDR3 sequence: CASSLREDYEQYF. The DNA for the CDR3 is TGTGCCAGCTCACTTCGCGAGGACTACGAGCAGTACTTC.

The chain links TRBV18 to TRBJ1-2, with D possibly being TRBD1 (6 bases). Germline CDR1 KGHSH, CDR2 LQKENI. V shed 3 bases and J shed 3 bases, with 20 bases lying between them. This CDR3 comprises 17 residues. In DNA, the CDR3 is TGTGCCAGCTCACCCGGGGGGGCGCGGATCTCCTACTATGGCTACACCTTC. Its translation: CASSPGGARISYYGYTF. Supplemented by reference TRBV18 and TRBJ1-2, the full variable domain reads NAGVMQNPRHLVRRRGQEARLRCSPMKGHSHVYWYRQLPEEGLKFMVYLQKENIIDESGMPKERFSAEFPKEGPSILRIQQVVRGDSAAYFCASSPGGARISYYGYTFGSGTRLTVV.

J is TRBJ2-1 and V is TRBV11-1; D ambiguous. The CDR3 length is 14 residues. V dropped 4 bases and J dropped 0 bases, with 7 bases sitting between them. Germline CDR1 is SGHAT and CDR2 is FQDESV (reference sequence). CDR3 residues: CASSSGSSYNEQFF. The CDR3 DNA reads TGTGCCAGCAGCTCCGGTAGCTCCTACAATGAGCAGTTCTTC.

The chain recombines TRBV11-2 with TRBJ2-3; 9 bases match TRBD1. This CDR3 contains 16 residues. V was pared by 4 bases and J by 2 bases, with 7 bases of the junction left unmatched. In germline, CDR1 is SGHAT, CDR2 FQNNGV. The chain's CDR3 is CASSWRQGGFTDTQYF. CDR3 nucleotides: TGTGCCAGCAGCTGGAGACAGGGGGGTTTCACAGATACGCAGTATTTT.

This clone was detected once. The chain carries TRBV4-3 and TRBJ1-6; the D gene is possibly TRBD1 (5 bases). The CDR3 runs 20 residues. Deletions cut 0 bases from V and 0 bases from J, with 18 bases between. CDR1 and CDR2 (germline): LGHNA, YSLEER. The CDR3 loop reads CASSQDLGPRRRSYNSPLHF. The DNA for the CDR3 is TGCGCCAGCAGCCAAGATTTGGGACCCCGACGGCGCTCCTATAATTCACCCCTCCACTTT.

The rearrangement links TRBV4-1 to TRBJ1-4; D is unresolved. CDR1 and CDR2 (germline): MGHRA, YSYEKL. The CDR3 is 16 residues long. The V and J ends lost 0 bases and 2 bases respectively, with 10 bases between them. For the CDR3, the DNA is TGCGCCAGCAGCCAAGATTTAGGGTCGACTAATGAAAAACTGTTTTTT. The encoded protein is CASSQDLGSTNEKLFF.

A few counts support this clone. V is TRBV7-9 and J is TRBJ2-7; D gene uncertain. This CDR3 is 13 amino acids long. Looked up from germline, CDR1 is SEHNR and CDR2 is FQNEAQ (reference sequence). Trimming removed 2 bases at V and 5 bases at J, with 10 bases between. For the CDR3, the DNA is TGTGCCAGCAGCTTAAATTCGATCAACGAGCAGTACTTC. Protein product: CASSLNSINEQYF.

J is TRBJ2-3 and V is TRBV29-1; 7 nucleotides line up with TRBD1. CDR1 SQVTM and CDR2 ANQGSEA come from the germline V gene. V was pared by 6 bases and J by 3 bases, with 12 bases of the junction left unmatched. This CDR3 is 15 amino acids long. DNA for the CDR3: TGCAGCGTGGACCGACAGGGAAATCCTACAGATACGCAGTATTTT. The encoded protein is CSVDRQGNPTDTQYF.

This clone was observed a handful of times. In DNA, the CDR3 is TGCGCCAGCAGCTTGGCCCCAGGGGCGAATTCACCCCTCCACTTT. Protein: CASSLAPGANSPLHF. J is TRBJ1-6 and V is TRBV5-1; maybe TRBD1 (6 bases). The V end lost 0 bases, the J end lost 7 bases, and 11 bases lay between the germline ends. The CDR3 covers 15 residues. CDR1 is SGHRS, CDR2 YFSETQ, per germline.